This entry is about one T cell receptor (beta chain). The sample is drawn from a study of CD8 T cells in Susac syndrome. The patients with Susac syndrome satisfied recently defined diagnostic criteria for either definite or probable disease. This CDR3 spans 16 amino acids. V was shortened by 1 base and J by 0 bases, with 13 bases between the two germline ends. Germline CDR1 and CDR2: SQVTM and ANQGSEA. Random hexamers primed reverse transcription of about 0.5 to 1 ug RNA. It was immunoSEQ multiplex PCR that amplified TCR beta CDR3 across 54 Vbeta and 13 Jbeta. TCRdb passed the immunoSEQ multiplex PCR reads through MiXCR, listing each CDR3 protein once. The sample shows 85,000 to 130,000 distinct CDR3 sequences, 94% of them seen only once.

The J gene is TRBJ1-3, the V gene TRBV29-1, with D tentatively TRBD1 (5 bases). This clonotype was sampled from a human donor with Susac syndrome. The material sequenced was CD8+ T cells from PBMCs. The CDR3 loop is CSVEGLADSSGNTIYF. CDR3 nucleotides: TGCAGCGTTGAAGGATTGGCTGACAGCTCTGGAAACACCATATATTTT. The entire variable domain, with the rest obtained from reference TRBV29-1 and TRBJ1-3, is as follows: SAVISQKPSRDICQRGTSLTIQCQVDSQVTMMFWYRQQPGQSLTLIATANQGSEATYESGFVIDKFPISRPNLTFSTLTVSNMSPEDSSIYLCSVEGLADSSGNTIYFGEGSWLTVV.